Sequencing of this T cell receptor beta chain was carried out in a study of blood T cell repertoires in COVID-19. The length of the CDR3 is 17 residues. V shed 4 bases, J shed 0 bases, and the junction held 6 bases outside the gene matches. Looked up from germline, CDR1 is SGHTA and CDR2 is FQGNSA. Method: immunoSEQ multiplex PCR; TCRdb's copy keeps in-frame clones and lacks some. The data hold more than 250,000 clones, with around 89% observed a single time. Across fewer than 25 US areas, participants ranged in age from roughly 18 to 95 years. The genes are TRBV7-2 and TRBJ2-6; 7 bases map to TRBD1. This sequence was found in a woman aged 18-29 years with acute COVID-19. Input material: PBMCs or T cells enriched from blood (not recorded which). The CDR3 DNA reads TGTGCCAGCAGCTCCGGACAGGCCTACTCTGGGGCCAACGTCCTGACTTTC. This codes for CASSSGQAYSGANVLTF.